This T cell receptor beta chain is from a study of T cell responses to AZD1222 COVID-19 vaccine (dated by TCRdb to about 2021). Regarding the complete study: TCR sequencing covered over 230 trial participants: 200 to 220 given two doses of AZD1222 and 26 given two doses of MenACWY control vaccine. Trial participants were enrolled into age subgroups of 18-55, 56-69 and 70-plus years, which contained roughly 140, 27 and 60 TCR-sequenced participants, respectively. Beyond this particular receptor, the publication reports: In the small 56-69-year group, the increase in depth fell short of significance, most likely because of low power. Nearly half of unique spike-specific TCRs reportedly recognized epitopes outside regions mutated in the B.1.351 and B.1.1.7 variants. Participants were mostly white British, with more females than males. The authors suggested clonal diversity may have been underestimated. CD4 TCRs associated with the vaccine covered the entire spike protein, and the dominant responses were in regions 160-218 and 743-854. After two AZD1222 doses, spike-specific TCR breadth and depth were significantly higher than at day 0 and than in MenACWY recipients. No day 14 peak-response samples were available, so repertoires were characterized only after the peak T cell response. Conclusions about previously exposed vaccinees were limited because only six AZD1222 recipients were SARS-CoV-2 seropositive at baseline.

This clone has only one observation. Its antigen remains unidentified. Qualities for individual bases were not recorded, and no much larger clone is one base off. The CDR3 regions of human TCRbeta chains were subjected to immunosequencing. As for the original processing: TCRs in the repertoires were compared against a reference library of SARS-CoV-2-specific TCRs that had been generated with the MIRA antigen-specificity platform. Breadth was defined as the fraction of unique TCRs that were SARS-CoV-2-associated. Depth was defined as the fraction of total T cells that were SARS-CoV-2-associated. Using the MIRA data, every spike-specific TCR was mapped to the spike region that the TCR reacted to and assigned to either a CD4 or a CD8 class. Log10-transformed breadth and depth values were compared by one-way ANOVA with Sidak's multiple comparisons tests. TCRdb obtained this table from immuneACCESS and retained in-frame rearrangements with V and J assigned. These tables miss some clones; where compared with another copy, unresolved V genes account for less than half of the shortfall, and the remainder is unexplained. V and J calls and clone size are given by that table; D and trimming were obtained from the DNA. Within this sample are roughly 80,000 clones, with roughly 90% of them counted one time only. The ten top clones hold approximately 5% of the sample.

The CDR3 sequence holds 17 residues, the cysteine and phenylalanine included. Kept here is only the CDR3 DNA, which spans 51 bases and is read in frame from base 1. Compared with germline, V lacks 1 base and J lacks 5 bases; bases without a gene match: 11. The germline V gene gives CDR1 as SGHDT and CDR2 as YYEEEE. The time point label of this sample denotes: baseline before first vaccination. This specimen's treatment or condition label, per the study, means: meningococcal conjugate vaccine given as trial control. The vaccinee samples were drawn from two UK trials, COV001 and COV002, one of which was a single-blind randomized controlled phase 2/3 trial testing AZD1222 (ChAdOx1 nCoV-19) in healthy adults. For TCRbeta chain sequencing, PBMC samples were collected from trial participants at day 0 and at day 28 after the second dose.

This TCR was sampled from an adult in good health. The rearranged chain carries TRBV5-6 and TRBJ2-1, with 8 bases in between that match TRBD2. Sequenced material: peripheral blood, taken on day 0 of MenACWY control vaccination. The CDR3 sequence is CASSLFGGLAGHNEQFF. The nucleotide sequence reads as follows: TGTGCCAGCAGCTTGTTTGGCGGCCTAGCGGGTCACAATGAGCAGTTCTTC.